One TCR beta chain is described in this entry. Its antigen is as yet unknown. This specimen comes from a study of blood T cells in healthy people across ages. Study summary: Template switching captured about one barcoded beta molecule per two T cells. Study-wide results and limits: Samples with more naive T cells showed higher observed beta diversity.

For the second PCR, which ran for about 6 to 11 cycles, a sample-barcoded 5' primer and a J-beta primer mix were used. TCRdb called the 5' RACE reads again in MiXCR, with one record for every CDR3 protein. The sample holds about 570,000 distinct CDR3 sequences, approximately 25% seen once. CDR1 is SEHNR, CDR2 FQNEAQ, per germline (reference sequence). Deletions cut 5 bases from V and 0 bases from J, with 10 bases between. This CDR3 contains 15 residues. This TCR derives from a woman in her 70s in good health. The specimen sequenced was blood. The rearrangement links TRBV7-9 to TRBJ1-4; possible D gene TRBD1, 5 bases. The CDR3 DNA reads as TGTGCCAGCAGCCTTGGGACTGCAACTAATGAAAAACTGTTTTTT. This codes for CASSLGTATNEKLFF.